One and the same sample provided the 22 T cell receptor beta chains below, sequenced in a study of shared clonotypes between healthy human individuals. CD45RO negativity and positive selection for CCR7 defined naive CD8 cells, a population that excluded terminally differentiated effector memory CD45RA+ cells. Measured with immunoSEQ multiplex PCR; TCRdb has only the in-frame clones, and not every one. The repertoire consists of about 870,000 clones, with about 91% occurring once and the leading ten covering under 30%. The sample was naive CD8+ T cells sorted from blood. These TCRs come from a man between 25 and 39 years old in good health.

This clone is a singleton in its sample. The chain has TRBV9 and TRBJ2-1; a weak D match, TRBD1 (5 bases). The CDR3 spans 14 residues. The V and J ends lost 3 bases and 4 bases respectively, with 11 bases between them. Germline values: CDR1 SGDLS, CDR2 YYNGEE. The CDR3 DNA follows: TGTGCCAGCAGCGCAGACAGACTTTACAATGAGCAGTTCTTC. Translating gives CASSADRLYNEQFF.

CDR3: CASTIPDPAGGPAEQYF. The CDR3 bases are TGTGCCAGTACCATACCCGACCCAGCGGGAGGGCCGGCTGAGCAGTACTTC. The chain is built from TRBV19 and TRBJ2-7, with TRBD2 identical over 10 bases. V shed 7 bases, J shed 7 bases, and the junction held 19 bases outside the gene matches. Germline CDR1 reads LNHDA; CDR2 reads SQIVND (reference sequence). This CDR3 region has 17 residues.

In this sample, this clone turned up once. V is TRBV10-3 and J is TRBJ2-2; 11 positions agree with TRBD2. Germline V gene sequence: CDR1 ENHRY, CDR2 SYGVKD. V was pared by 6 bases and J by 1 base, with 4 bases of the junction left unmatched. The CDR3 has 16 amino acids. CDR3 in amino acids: CAIRTGTSGNTGELFF. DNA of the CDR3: TGTGCCATCAGGACCGGGACTAGCGGGAACACCGGGGAGCTGTTTTTT.

The CDR3 nucleotides are TGTGCCAGCAGCGGGGACATCGGGCGCTACTACGAGCAGTACTTC. Translating gives CASSGDIGRYYEQYF. The V call is TRBV5-6, the J call TRBJ2-7, with D perhaps matching TRBD1 (6 bases). The V gene's germline CDR1 is SGHDT and CDR2 YYEEEE. V was cut by 4 bases and J by 3 bases, with 17 bases left in between. The CDR3 loop spans 15 amino acids.

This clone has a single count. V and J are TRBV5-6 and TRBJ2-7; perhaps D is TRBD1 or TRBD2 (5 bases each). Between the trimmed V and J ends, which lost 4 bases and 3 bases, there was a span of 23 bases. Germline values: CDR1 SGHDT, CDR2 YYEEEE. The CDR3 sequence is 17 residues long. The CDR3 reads CASSPPSLDWGYYEQYF. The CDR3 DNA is TGTGCCAGCAGCCCCCCCTCACTAGATTGGGGGTACTACGAGCAGTACTTC.

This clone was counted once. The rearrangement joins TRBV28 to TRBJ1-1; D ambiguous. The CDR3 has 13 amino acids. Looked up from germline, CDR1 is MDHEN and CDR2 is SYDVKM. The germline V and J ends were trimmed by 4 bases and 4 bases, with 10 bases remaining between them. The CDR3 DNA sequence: TGTGCCAGCAGTTCCCGACATGGCACTGAAGCTTTCTTT. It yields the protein CASSSRHGTEAFF.

The CDR3 nucleotides are TGTGCCAGCAGCTCAACGCTTCACCTTGGGTCAGGTAACGAGCAGTACTTC. Translating gives CASSSTLHLGSGNEQYF. V and J are TRBV11-2 and TRBJ2-7, with D unclear. Germline CDR1 SGHAT, CDR2 FQNNGV. The CDR3 has 17 residues. The germline V and J ends were trimmed by 4 bases and 5 bases, with 24 bases remaining between them.

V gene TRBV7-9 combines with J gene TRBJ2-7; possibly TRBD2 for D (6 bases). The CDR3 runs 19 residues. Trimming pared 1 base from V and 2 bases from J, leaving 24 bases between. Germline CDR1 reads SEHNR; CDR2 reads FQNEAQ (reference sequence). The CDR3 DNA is TGTGCCAGCAGCTTAGAATGGGGGGTTCAGTCGTCCACGGCCTACGAGCAGTACTTC. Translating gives CASSLEWGVQSSTAYEQYF.

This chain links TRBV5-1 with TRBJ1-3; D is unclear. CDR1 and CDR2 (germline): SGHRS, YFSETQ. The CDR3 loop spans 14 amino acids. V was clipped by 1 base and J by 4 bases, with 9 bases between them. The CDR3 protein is CASSLYGLGNTIYF. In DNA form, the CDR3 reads TGCGCCAGCAGCTTGTACGGGTTAGGAAACACCATATATTTT.

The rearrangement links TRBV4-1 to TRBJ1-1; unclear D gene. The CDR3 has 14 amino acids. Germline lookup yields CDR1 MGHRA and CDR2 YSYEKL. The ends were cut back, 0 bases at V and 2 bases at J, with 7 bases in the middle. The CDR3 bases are TGCGCCAGCAGCCAAGAACGGGGAAACACTGAAGCTTTCTTT. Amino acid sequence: CASSQERGNTEAFF.

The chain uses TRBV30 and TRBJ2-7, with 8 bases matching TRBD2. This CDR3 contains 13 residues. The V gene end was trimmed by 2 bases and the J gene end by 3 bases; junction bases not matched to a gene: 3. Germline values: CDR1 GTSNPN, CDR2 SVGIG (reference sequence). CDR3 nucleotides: TGTGCCTGGAGTCCGGGACTAGACTACGAGCAGTACTTC. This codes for CAWSPGLDYEQYF.

As DNA, the CDR3 is TGTGCCAGCAGCTCGGGAACGCGGGGACTAGACGAAGAGACCCAGTACTTC. It specifies CASSSGTRGLDEETQYF. J is TRBJ2-5 and V is TRBV7-9; TRBD2 aligns across 8 bases. The CDR3 has 17 amino acids. Trimming cost V 4 bases and J 3 bases; bases outside gene matches: 13. Germline-derived CDR1 and CDR2 are SEHNR and FQNEAQ (reference sequence).

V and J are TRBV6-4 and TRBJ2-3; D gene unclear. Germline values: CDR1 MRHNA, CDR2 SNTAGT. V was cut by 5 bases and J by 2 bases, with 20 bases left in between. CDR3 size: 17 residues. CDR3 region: CASSRVYPPTTTDTQYF. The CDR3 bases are TGTGCCAGCAGTAGAGTCTATCCCCCTACAACCACAGATACGCAGTATTTT.

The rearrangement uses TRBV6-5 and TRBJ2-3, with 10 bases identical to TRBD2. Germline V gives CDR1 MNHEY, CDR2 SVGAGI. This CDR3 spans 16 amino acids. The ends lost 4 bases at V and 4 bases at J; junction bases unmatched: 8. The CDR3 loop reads CASSSLAGEIPDTQYF. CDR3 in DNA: TGTGCCAGCAGTTCTCTAGCGGGAGAAATTCCAGATACGCAGTATTTT.

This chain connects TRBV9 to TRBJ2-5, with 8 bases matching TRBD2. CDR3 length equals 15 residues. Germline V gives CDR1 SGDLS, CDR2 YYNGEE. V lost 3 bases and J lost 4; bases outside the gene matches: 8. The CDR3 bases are TGTGCCAGCAGCGCCGGGACTAGTTCCTCAGAGACCCAGTACTTC. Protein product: CASSAGTSSSETQYF.

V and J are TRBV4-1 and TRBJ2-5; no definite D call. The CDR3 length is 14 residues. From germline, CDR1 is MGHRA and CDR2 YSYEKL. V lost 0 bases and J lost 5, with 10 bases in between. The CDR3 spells CASSQDRIRETQYF. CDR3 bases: TGCGCCAGCAGCCAAGATCGCATACGGGAGACCCAGTACTTC.

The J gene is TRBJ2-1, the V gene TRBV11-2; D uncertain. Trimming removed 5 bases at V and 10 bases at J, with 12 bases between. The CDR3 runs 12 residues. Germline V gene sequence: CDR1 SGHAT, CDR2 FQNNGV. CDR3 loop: CASSPDWPEQFF. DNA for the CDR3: TGTGCCAGCAGCCCCGACTGGCCAGAGCAGTTCTTC. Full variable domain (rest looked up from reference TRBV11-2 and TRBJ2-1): EAGVAQSPRYKIIEKRQSVAFWCNPISGHATLYWYQQILGQGPKLLIQFQNNGVVDDSQLPKDRFSAERLKGVDSTLKIQPAKLEDSAVYLCASSPDWPEQFFGPGTRLTVL.

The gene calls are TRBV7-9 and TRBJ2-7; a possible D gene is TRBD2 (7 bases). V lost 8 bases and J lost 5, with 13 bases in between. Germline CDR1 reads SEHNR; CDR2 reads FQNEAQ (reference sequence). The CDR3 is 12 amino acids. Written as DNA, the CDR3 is TGTGCCAGCGGCGTAGGGGGGGACGAGCAGTACTTC. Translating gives CASGVGGDEQYF.

CDR3 in DNA: TGTGCCAGCTCACCACCGGAGTGGTCCGCCTATGGCTACACCTTC. As protein: CASSPPEWSAYGYTF. The chain uses TRBV18 and TRBJ1-2, with D hard to call. Per the germline V gene, CDR1 is KGHSH and CDR2 is LQKENI. CDR3 size: 15 residues. Trimming took off 0 bases at V and 4 bases at J, with 12 bases between the two ends. The complete variable domain, with remaining parts taken from reference TRBV18 and TRBJ1-2, reads NAGVMQNPRHLVRRRGQEARLRCSPMKGHSHVYWYRQLPEEGLKFMVYLQKENIIDESGMPKERFSAEFPKEGPSILRIQQVVRGDSAAYFCASSPPEWSAYGYTFGSGTRLTVV.

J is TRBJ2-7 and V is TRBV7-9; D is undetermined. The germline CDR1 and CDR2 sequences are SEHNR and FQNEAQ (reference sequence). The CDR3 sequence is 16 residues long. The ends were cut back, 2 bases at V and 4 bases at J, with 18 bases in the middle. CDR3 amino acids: CASSLLRLGPPYEQYF. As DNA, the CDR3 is TGTGCCAGCAGCTTACTTCGGCTCGGACCGCCTTACGAGCAGTACTTC.

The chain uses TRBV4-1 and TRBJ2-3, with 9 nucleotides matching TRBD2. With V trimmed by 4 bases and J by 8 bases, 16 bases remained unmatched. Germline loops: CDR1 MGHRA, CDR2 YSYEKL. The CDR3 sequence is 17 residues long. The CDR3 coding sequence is TGCGCCAGCAGCCGACTCTTTGGTAGCGGGAGTTTTGCTACGCAGTATTTT. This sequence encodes CASSRLFGSGSFATQYF.

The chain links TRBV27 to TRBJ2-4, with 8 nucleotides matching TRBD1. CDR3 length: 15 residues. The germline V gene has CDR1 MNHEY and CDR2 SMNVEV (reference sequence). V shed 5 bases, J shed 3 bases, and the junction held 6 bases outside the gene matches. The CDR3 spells CASSVTQGVKNIQYF. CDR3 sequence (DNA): TGTGCCAGCAGTGTCACACAGGGGGTCAAAAACATTCAGTACTTC.